These 21 T cell receptor beta chains originate from one sample sequenced in a study of T cell repertoires in cytomegalovirus infection. TCRdb re-derived calls from the reads in MiXCR, one entry per CDR3 protein. This sample has roughly 200,000 distinct CDR3 sequences; 15% to 20% occur once, and the top ten carry around 27%. Sequencing was carried out using CD8+ T cells from PBMCs. The source is a human donor in good health (CMV status not recorded). Some clones in this sample may be carry-over from other donors' samples.

A few counts support this clonotype. V usage is TRBV20-1 and J usage is TRBJ2-1; 9 bases fit TRBD1. In germline, CDR1 is DFQATT, CDR2 SNEGSKA (reference sequence). Germline trimming cut 5 bases from V and 2 bases from J; bases unmatched to any gene: 19. The CDR3 sequence is 19 residues long. CDR3 coding DNA: TGCAGTGCTGAAATCCCCGGGACAGGGATCGGTGGCCCCTACAATGAGCAGTTCTTC. Encoded protein: CSAEIPGTGIGGPYNEQFF.

This clonotype has a handful of counts. This rearrangement joins TRBV29-1 to TRBJ1-1; TRBD1 matches at 8 bases. With V trimmed by 6 bases and J by 7 bases, 4 bases remained unmatched. The germline gives CDR1 SQVTM, CDR2 ANQGSEA. This CDR3 has 11 amino acids. The CDR3 sequence: CSVNRGSEAFF. The DNA for the CDR3 is TGCAGCGTCAACAGGGGGAGTGAAGCTTTCTTT.

The chain links TRBV2 to TRBJ1-5; D is unclear. Trimming took off 5 bases at V and 0 bases at J, with 11 bases between the two ends. The germline V gene encodes CDR1 SNHLY and CDR2 FYNNEI. This CDR3 is 15 amino acids long. CDR3 coding DNA: TGTGCCAGCAGTCCAGAACTCTATAGCAATCAGCCCCAGCATTTT. Encoded protein: CASSPELYSNQPQHF.

The chain has TRBV6-2 or TRBV6-3 and TRBJ2-7; D call uncertain. The CDR3 sequence is 11 residues long. V gave up 10 bases and J gave up 1 base, with 8 bases separating them. The germline V gene has CDR1 MNHEY and CDR2 SVGEGT. The CDR3 is CATAGSYEQYF. The CDR3 DNA follows: TGTGCCACCGCCGGGTCCTACGAGCAGTACTTC.

The rearrangement joins TRBV7-9 to TRBJ2-1; D is unclear. The V and J ends lost 2 bases and 8 bases respectively, with 16 bases between them. This CDR3 is 15 amino acids long. Germline V gene data show CDR1 as SEHNR and CDR2 as FQNEAQ (reference sequence). CDR3 bases: TGTGCCAGCAGCTTAACCCCCCCTGGGTTCGATGAGCAGTTCTTC. Its protein product is CASSLTPPGFDEQFF.

The chain uses TRBV6-2 or TRBV6-3 and TRBJ2-7; the D gene is possibly TRBD2 (6 bases). Germline lookup yields CDR1 MNHEY and CDR2 SVGEGT. This CDR3 is 14 amino acids long. With 6 bases removed from V and 6 bases from J, the gap between germline ends came to 18 bases. CDR3 sequence (DNA): TGTGCCAGCAGCGGGATGATTAGCGGAGGCGAGCAGTACTTC. It encodes CASSGMISGGEQYF.

This clonotype has just a few counts. The chain is built from TRBV5-1 and TRBJ1-2; D ambiguous. Per germline, CDR1 SGHRS and CDR2 YFSETQ. CDR3 length equals 14 residues. V was clipped by 0 bases and J by 8 bases, with 14 bases between them. CDR3 coding DNA: TGCGCCAGCAGCTTGGAAGGCGTCGTTAACGGCTACACCTTC. Encoded protein: CASSLEGVVNGYTF.

V is TRBV14 and J is TRBJ2-7; D uncertain. Trimming took off 0 bases at V and 2 bases at J, with 5 bases between the two ends. CDR1 is SGHDN, CDR2 FVKESK, per germline. CDR3 length: 13 residues. CDR3 sequence (DNA): TGTGCCAGCAGCCAAGAAGTCACCTACGAGCAGTACTTC. It codes for CASSQEVTYEQYF.

This clonotype has just a few counts. The chain carries TRBV7-2 and TRBJ2-2, with no clear D. Trimming took 5 bases from V and 3 from J, leaving 4 bases between them. CDR1 and CDR2 (germline): SGHTA, FQGNSA. The CDR3 covers 12 residues. CDR3 in amino acids: CASSTYTGELFF. DNA for the CDR3: TGTGCCAGCAGCACATACACCGGGGAGCTGTTTTTT.

J is TRBJ2-1 and V is TRBV5-1; TRBD1 is a possible D gene (6 bases). The CDR3 contains 17 residues. The ends were cut back, 4 bases at V and 0 bases at J, with 17 bases in the middle. CDR1 SGHRS and CDR2 YFSETQ come from the germline V gene. In nucleotides, the CDR3 is TGCGCCAGCAGCATGGCATCTCAGGGGAGCTCCTACAATGAGCAGTTCTTC. It is translated as CASSMASQGSSYNEQFF.

The rearrangement uses TRBV11-2 and TRBJ2-7; TRBD1 aligns across 12 bases. Germline V gene lookup returns CDR1 SGHAT and CDR2 FQNNGV. V was clipped by 4 bases and J by 4 bases; unmatched bases: 5. The CDR3 runs to 15 residues. The CDR3 DNA is TGTGCCAGCAGCTCCCGGGACAGGGGGCCTTACGAGCAGTACTTC. Residues: CASSSRDRGPYEQYF.

In this sample, this clonotype turned up a few times. This rearrangement joins TRBV28 to TRBJ2-3; 9 bases match TRBD1. The CDR3 is 15 residues long. CDR1 and CDR2 from the germline V gene are MDHEN and SYDVKM. Germline trimming cut 6 bases from V and 1 base from J; bases unmatched to any gene: 5. CDR3 in DNA: TGTGCCAGCAGGCCCCGGGACAGGGGCACAGATACGCAGTATTTT. The encoded protein is CASRPRDRGTDTQYF. Drawing the rest from reference TRBV28 and TRBJ2-3, the complete variable domain is DVKVTQSSRYLVKRTGEKVFLECVQDMDHENMFWYRQDPGLGLRLIYFSYDVKMKEKGDIPEGYSVSREKKERFSLILESASTNQTSMYLCASRPRDRGTDTQYFGPGTRLTVL.

This rearrangement joins TRBV15 to TRBJ1-5, with unresolved D. V was cut by 3 bases and J by 4 bases, with 4 bases left in between. There are 12 residues in the CDR3. The germline CDR1 and CDR2 sequences are LNHNV and YYDKDF (reference sequence). The DNA of the CDR3 is TGTGCCACCAGCAGGACTAATCAGCCCCAGCATTTT. Translating it yields CATSRTNQPQHF.

This chain links TRBV11-1 with TRBJ2-5, with a weak D call TRBD2 (6 bases). Germline values: CDR1 SGHAT, CDR2 FQDESV (reference sequence). The V gene lost 7 bases and the J gene lost 0 bases, with 12 bases spanning the gap. The CDR3 length is 14 residues. CDR3 coding DNA: TGTGCCAGCACCCCTCGGGAGTACCAAGAGACCCAGTACTTC. Amino acids: CASTPREYQETQYF.

This clonotype has just a few counts. The rearrangement joins TRBV29-1 to TRBJ1-2, with TRBD1 identical over 9 bases. This CDR3 comprises 16 residues. Trimming took 1 base from V and 1 from J; bases not matched to a gene: 7. Germline-derived CDR1 and CDR2 are SQVTM and ANQGSEA. The CDR3 loop reads CSVEVRGTGINYGYTF. CDR3 in DNA: TGCAGCGTTGAAGTACGCGGGACAGGGATTAACTATGGCTACACCTTC.

The chain joins TRBV30 to TRBJ2-7; no reliable D call. The V end was cut by 0 bases, the J end by 3 bases, with 6 bases between. Germline values: CDR1 GTSNPN, CDR2 SVGIG (reference sequence). The CDR3 loop spans 12 amino acids. The CDR3 region is CAWSVFGYEQYF. CDR3 nucleotides: TGTGCCTGGAGTGTATTTGGCTACGAGCAGTACTTC.

This clonotype was seen repeatedly, ten times or more. This chain links TRBV7-2 with TRBJ1-1; weak D call: TRBD1 (6 bases). CDR3 size: 12 residues. Trimming removed 5 bases from V and 8 bases from J, with 12 bases in between. CDR1 SGHTA and CDR2 FQGNSA come from the germline V gene. CDR3 residues: CASSPPGEEAFF. The CDR3 coding sequence is TGTGCCAGCAGCCCCCCAGGGGAAGAAGCTTTCTTT.

In this sample, this clonotype turned up a few times. The genes are TRBV29-1 and TRBJ2-5; TRBD2 matches 9 bases. CDR3 length equals 14 residues. Germline CDR1 is SQVTM and CDR2 is ANQGSEA. The V and J ends lost 3 bases and 6 bases, in that order; junction bases with no gene match: 8. The CDR3 sequence is CSVEVAGDGKTQYF. CDR3 DNA sequence: TGCAGCGTTGAGGTAGCGGGGGACGGGAAGACCCAGTACTTC.

This clonotype was picked up a small number of times. The gene calls are TRBV29-1 and TRBJ2-1; D tentatively fits TRBD1 or TRBD2 (5 bases each). From germline, CDR1 is SQVTM and CDR2 ANQGSEA. V shed 6 bases and J shed 0 bases, with 12 bases lying between them. The CDR3 totals 14 residues. Here the CDR3 reads CSVRMGDSYNEQFF. The DNA for the CDR3 is TGCAGCGTCCGAATGGGGGACTCCTACAATGAGCAGTTCTTC.

V and J are TRBV7-2 and TRBJ1-6, with 7 bases identical to TRBD1. There are 17 residues in the CDR3. The junction had 6 bases not matched to a gene; V was cut back by 4 bases and J by 0 bases. Per the germline V gene, CDR1 is SGHTA and CDR2 is FQGNSA. The DNA for the CDR3 is TGTGCCAGCAGCTGGGACAGCAAGAGCTCCTATAATTCACCCCTCCACTTT. It is translated as CASSWDSKSSYNSPLHF.

This clonotype has more than one count but fewer than ten. The chain recombines TRBV7-2 with TRBJ1-5; no clear D gene. The CDR3 spans 15 residues. Trimming took off 0 bases at V and 3 bases at J, with 9 bases between the two ends. In germline, CDR1 is SGHTA, CDR2 FQGNSA. CDR3 sequence (DNA): TGTGCCAGCAGCTTAGCGCCGGCAGTCAATCAGCCCCAGCATTTT. This sequence encodes CASSLAPAVNQPQHF.